The next 12 T cell receptor beta chains were all read from a single sample in a study of cytomegalovirus exposure and HLA in healthy donors. Generated by immunoSEQ multiplex PCR, the TCRdb table keeps only in-frame clones and is missing some. The sample has 90,000 to 150,000 clones, about 84% seen once. The sequenced sample was PBMCs. These receptors originate from a man younger than 35 in good health and CMV-seronegative.

This chain joins TRBV5-4 and TRBJ2-3, with 12 bases fitting TRBD2. The CDR3 is made up of 15 amino acids. The germline V gene encodes CDR1 SGHNT and CDR2 YYREEE (reference sequence). Trimming removed 0 bases from V and 4 bases from J; junction bases left unmatched: 0. The CDR3 sequence: CASSLASGGADTQYF. The CDR3 bases are TGTGCCAGCAGCTTGGCTAGCGGGGGGGCAGATACGCAGTATTTT.

This chain uses TRBV6-1 with TRBJ2-3; D is undetermined. This CDR3 contains 14 residues. Per the germline V gene, CDR1 is MNHNS and CDR2 is SASEGT. V was trimmed by 8 bases and J by 1 base, leaving 13 bases between them. In DNA, the CDR3 is TGTGCCAGCCAGACTGCCCCGGGCACAGATACGCAGTATTTT. Its protein is CASQTAPGTDTQYF.

The chain recombines TRBV30 with TRBJ2-7; TRBD1 aligns across 8 bases. Germline V CDR1 and CDR2: GTSNPN, SVGIG (reference sequence). V trimming: 3 bases; J trimming: 0 bases; junction bases outside the gene matches: 7. The CDR3 spans 15 residues. CDR3 bases: TGTGCCTGGAGGCCTTGGGACAGGCTCTCCTACGAGCAGTACTTC. It translates to CAWRPWDRLSYEQYF.

The chain recombines TRBV27 with TRBJ2-7; 9 nucleotides line up with TRBD1. Germline lookup yields CDR1 MNHEY and CDR2 SMNVEV (reference sequence). J gave up 1 base and V 8 bases, and 12 bases lay outside the gene matches. This CDR3 is built from 16 residues. For the CDR3, the DNA is TGTGCCAGCCGGGACAGGGCGGTTGTCGGGTCCTACGAGCAGTACTTC. It specifies CASRDRAVVGSYEQYF.

The rearrangement uses TRBV30 and TRBJ1-4; possible D gene TRBD1, 5 bases. Germline V gene lookup returns CDR1 GTSNPN and CDR2 SVGIG (reference sequence). V shed 1 base and J shed 0 bases, with 12 bases lying between them. CDR3 length: 16 residues. This chain's CDR3 is CAWSDWTRTTNEKLFF. The CDR3 nucleotides read TGTGCCTGGAGTGATTGGACACGAACAACTAATGAAAAACTGTTTTTT.

The V call is TRBV5-1, the J call TRBJ2-1; D may be TRBD2 (6 bases). This CDR3 has 15 amino acids. The germline V gene encodes CDR1 SGHRS and CDR2 YFSETQ. V was clipped by 0 bases and J by 8 bases, with 15 bases between them. CDR3 sequence (DNA): TGCGCCAGCAGCTTGGTTCCGGGGGTATATGATGAGCAGTTCTTC. This gives the protein CASSLVPGVYDEQFF.

For the CDR3, the DNA is TGTGCCAGCAGTGACGTTTCGGACAATGAGCAGTTCTTC. This codes for CASSDVSDNEQFF. This sequence joins TRBV2 and TRBJ2-1; D gene ambiguous. Germline-derived CDR1 and CDR2 are SNHLY and FYNNEI. Trimming removed 3 bases at V and 5 bases at J, with 8 bases between. The length of the CDR3 is 13 residues.

This clone was detected only once. The genes are TRBV7-2 and TRBJ2-2; TRBD2 is a possible D gene (6 bases). The germline V gene encodes CDR1 SGHTA and CDR2 FQGNSA. This CDR3 contains 15 residues. V was trimmed by 4 bases and J by 2 bases, leaving 11 bases between them. The CDR3 protein is CASSYLAPNTGELFF. CDR3 bases: TGTGCCAGCAGCTATCTAGCGCCCAACACCGGGGAGCTGTTTTTT. Full variable domain (remainder filled in from reference TRBV7-2 and TRBJ2-2): GAGVSQSPSNKVTEKGKDVELRCDPISGHTALYWYRQSLGQGLEFLIYFQGNSAPDKSGLPSDRFSAERTGGSVSTLTIQRTQQEDSAVYLCASSYLAPNTGELFFGEGSRLTVL.

As to this clone: This same CDR3 is encoded by further DNA sequences in the sample. This chain joins TRBV6-5 and TRBJ2-3; 8 bases are shared with TRBD1. This CDR3 contains 15 residues. Germline V gives CDR1 MNHEY, CDR2 SVGAGI. Germline trimming cut 2 bases from V and 0 bases from J; bases unmatched to any gene: 1. In DNA, the CDR3 is TGTGCCAGCAGTTACGGGACAGGCAGCACAGATACGCAGTATTTT. Protein product: CASSYGTGSTDTQYF.

This chain links TRBV6-1 with TRBJ2-7; D is unresolved. Trimming removed 6 bases from V and 3 bases from J, with 12 bases in between. The length of the CDR3 is 13 residues. Germline lookup yields CDR1 MNHNS and CDR2 SASEGT. The CDR3 DNA is TGTGCCAGCAGCTCAAGCCTGAGCTACGAGCAGTACTTC. The encoded protein is CASSSSLSYEQYF.

The rearrangement joins TRBV6-1 to TRBJ2-2, with TRBD1 matching 8 bases. The CDR3 consists of 14 residues. Germline values: CDR1 MNHNS, CDR2 SASEGT. V shed 11 bases, J shed 1 base, and the junction held 6 bases outside the gene matches. CDR3 residues: CAHSGTGNTGELFF. The CDR3 region has the DNA TGTGCCCACTCCGGGACAGGGAACACCGGGGAGCTGTTTTTT.

The rearrangement joins TRBV6-1 to TRBJ2-7, with D unclear. The CDR3 is 12 amino acids. Looked up from germline, CDR1 is MNHNS and CDR2 is SASEGT. V lost 10 bases to trimming and J lost 1 base, with 11 bases between them. CDR3 residues: CAISGSSYEQYF. CDR3 sequence (DNA): TGTGCCATCTCTGGCTCATCCTACGAGCAGTACTTC.